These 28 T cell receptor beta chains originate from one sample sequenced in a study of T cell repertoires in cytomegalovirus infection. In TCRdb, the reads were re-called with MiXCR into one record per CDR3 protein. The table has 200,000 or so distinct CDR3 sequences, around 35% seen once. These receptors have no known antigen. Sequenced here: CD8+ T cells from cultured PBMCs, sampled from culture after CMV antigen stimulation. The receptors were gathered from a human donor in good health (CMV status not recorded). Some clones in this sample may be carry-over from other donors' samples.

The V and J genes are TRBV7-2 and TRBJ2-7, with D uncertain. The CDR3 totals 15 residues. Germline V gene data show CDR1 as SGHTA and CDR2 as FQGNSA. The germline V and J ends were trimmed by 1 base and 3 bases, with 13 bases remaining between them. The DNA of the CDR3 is TGTGCCAGCAGCTTAGGGAATGCTAACTACTACGAGCAGTACTTC. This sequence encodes CASSLGNANYYEQYF.

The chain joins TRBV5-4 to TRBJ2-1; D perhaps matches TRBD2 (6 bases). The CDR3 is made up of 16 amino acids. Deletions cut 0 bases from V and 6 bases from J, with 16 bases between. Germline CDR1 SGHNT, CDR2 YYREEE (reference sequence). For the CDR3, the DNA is TGTGCCAGCAGCTTGGTCGGTTTATCGGGGGTCAATGAGCAGTTCTTC. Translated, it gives CASSLVGLSGVNEQFF.

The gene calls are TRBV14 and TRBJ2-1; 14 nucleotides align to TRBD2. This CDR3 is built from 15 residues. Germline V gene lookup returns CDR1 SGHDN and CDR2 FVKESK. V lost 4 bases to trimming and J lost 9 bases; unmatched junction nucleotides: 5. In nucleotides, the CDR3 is TGTGCCAGCAGCCTGACTAGCGGGAGGGGTCTTGAGCAGTTCTTC. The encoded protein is CASSLTSGRGLEQFF.

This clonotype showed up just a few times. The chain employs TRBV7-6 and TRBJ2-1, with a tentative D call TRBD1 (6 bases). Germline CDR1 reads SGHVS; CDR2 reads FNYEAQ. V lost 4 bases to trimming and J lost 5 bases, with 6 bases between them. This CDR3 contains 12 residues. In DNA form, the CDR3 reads TGTGCCAGCAGCTGGACAGACAATGAGCAGTTCTTC. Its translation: CASSWTDNEQFF. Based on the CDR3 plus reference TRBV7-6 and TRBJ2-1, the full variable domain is GAGVSQSPRYKVTKRGQDVALRCDPISGHVSLYWYRQALGQGPEFLTYFNYEAQQDKSGLPNDRFSAERPEGSISTLTIQRTEQRDSAMYRCASSWTDNEQFFGPGTRLTVL.

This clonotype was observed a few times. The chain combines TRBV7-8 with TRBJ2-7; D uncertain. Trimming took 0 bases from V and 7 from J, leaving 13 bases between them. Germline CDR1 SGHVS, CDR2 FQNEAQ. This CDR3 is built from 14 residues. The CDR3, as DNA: TGTGCCAGCAGCTTAGCGCTAAACCGTGGGGAGCAGTACTTC. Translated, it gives CASSLALNRGEQYF.

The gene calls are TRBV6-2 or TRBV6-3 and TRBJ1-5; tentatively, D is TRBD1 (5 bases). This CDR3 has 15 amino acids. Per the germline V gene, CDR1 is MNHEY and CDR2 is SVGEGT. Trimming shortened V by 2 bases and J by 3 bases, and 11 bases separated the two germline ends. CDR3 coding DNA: TGTGCCAGCAGTTACCGGGGGACCCCCAATCAGCCCCAGCATTTT. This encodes CASSYRGTPNQPQHF.

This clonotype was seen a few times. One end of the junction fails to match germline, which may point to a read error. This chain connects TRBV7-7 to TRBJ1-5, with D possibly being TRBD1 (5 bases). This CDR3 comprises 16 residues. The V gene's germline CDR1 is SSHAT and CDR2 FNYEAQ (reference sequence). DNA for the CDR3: TGTGCTAGCAGCTCCGGGGGGACGAGGAGTAATCAGCCCCAGCATTTT. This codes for CASSSGGTRSNQPQHF.

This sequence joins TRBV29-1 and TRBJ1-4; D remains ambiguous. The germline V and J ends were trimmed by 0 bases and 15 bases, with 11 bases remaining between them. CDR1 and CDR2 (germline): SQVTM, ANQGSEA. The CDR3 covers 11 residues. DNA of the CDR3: TGCAGCGTTGAAGATAGCAAGTTAATGTTTTTT. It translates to CSVEDSKLMFF.

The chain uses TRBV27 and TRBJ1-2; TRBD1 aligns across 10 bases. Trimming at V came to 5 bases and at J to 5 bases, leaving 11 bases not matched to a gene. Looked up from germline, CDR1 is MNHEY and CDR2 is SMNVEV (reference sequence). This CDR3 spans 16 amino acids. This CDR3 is CASSPGTGDSLYGYTF. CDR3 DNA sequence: TGTGCCAGCAGTCCTGGGACAGGGGACTCATTGTATGGCTACACCTTC.

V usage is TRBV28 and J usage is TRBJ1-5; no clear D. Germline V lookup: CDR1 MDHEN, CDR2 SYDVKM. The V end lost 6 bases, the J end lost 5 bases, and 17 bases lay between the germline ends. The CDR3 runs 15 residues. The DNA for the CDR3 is TGTGCCAGCAGATCACGACCCAGGCGGGATCAGCCCCAGCATTTT. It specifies CASRSRPRRDQPQHF.

The CDR3 bases are TGTGCCAGCAGTTTAGTAGGAGGCAGCTCCTACGAGCAGTACTTC. Translated: CASSLVGGSSYEQYF. This sequence joins TRBV27 and TRBJ2-7; D is possibly TRBD2 (5 bases). This CDR3 contains 15 residues. Germline CDR1 and CDR2: MNHEY and SMNVEV (reference sequence). Trimming stripped 2 bases from V and 0 bases from J, with 11 bases between.

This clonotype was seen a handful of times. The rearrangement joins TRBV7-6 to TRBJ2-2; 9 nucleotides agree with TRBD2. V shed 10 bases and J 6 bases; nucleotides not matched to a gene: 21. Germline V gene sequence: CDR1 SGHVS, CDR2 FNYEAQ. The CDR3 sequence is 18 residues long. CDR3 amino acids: CATASGLGGRALSGELFF. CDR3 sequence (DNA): TGTGCCACCGCAAGCGGTCTAGGCGGGAGGGCCCTCTCCGGGGAGCTGTTTTTT.

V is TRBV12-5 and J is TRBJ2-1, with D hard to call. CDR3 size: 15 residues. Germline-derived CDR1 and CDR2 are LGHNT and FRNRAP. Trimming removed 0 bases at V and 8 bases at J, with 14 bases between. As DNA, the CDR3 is TGTGCTAGTGGTTTGGTAGGCACCGGATGGGATGAGCAGTTCTTC. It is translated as CASGLVGTGWDEQFF.

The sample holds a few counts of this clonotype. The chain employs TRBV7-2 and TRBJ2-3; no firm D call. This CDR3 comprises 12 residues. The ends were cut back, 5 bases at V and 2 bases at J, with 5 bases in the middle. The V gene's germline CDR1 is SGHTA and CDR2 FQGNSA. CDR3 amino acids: CASSAYTDTQYF. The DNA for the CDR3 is TGTGCCAGCAGCGCCTACACAGATACGCAGTATTTT.

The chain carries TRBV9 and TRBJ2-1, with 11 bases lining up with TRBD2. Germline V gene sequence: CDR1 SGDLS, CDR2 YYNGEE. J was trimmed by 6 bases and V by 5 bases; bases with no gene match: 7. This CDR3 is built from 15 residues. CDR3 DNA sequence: TGTGCCAGCAGTCGTAGCGGGGGGGCGGGCAATGAGCAGTTCTTC. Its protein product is CASSRSGGAGNEQFF. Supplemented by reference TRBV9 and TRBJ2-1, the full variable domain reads DSGVTQTPKHLITATGQRVTLRCSPRSGDLSVYWYQQSLDQGLQFLIQYYNGEERAKGNILERFSAQQFPDLHSELNLSSLELGDSALYFCASSRSGGAGNEQFFGPGTRLTVL.

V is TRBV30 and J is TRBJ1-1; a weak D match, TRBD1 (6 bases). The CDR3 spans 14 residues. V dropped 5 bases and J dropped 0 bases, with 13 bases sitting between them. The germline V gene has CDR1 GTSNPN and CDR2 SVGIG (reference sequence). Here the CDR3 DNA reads TGTGCCTGGGCGCTGCGGGGGCTGAACACTGAAGCTTTCTTT. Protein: CAWALRGLNTEAFF.

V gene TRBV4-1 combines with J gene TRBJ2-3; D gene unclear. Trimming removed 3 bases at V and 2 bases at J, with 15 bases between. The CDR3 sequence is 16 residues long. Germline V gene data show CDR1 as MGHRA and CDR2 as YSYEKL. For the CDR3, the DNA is TGCGCCAGCAGCCAGATGCACTACCCCACCACAGATACGCAGTATTTT. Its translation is CASSQMHYPTTDTQYF.

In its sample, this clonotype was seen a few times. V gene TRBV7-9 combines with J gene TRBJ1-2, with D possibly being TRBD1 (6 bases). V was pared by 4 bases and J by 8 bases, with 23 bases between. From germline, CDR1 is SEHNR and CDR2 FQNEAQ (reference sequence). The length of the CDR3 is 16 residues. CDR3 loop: CASSSPRVWGGSGYTF. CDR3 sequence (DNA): TGTGCCAGCAGCTCACCTCGGGTTTGGGGGGGCTCCGGCTACACCTTC.

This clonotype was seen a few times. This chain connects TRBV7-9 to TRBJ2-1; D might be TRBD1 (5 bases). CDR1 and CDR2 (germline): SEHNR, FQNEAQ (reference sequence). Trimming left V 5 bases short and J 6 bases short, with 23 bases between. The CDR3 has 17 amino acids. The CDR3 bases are TGTGCCAGCAGCCCCCAGGTGTGGGGCGATGAGACCAATGAGCAGTTCTTC. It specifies CASSPQVWGDETNEQFF.

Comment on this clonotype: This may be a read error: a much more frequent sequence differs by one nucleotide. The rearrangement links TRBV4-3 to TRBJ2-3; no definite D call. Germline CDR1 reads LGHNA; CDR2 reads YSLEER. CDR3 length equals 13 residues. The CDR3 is CANSQDSADTQYF. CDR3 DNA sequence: TGCGCCAACAGCCAAGATTCGGCGGATACGCAGTATTTT.

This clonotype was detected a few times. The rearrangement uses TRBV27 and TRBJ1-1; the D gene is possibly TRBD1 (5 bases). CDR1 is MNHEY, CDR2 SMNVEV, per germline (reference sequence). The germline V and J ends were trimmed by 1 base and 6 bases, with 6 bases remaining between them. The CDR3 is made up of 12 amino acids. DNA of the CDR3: TGTGCCAGCAGTTTATTAGGGGCTGAAGCTTTCTTT. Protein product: CASSLLGAEAFF.

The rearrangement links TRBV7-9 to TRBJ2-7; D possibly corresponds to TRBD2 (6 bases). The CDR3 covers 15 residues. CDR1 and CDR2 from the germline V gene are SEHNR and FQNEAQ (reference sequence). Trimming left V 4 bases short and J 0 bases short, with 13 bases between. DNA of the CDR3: TGTGCCAGCAGCTCCGTCGGAGGGACCTCCTACGAGCAGTACTTC. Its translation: CASSSVGGTSYEQYF.

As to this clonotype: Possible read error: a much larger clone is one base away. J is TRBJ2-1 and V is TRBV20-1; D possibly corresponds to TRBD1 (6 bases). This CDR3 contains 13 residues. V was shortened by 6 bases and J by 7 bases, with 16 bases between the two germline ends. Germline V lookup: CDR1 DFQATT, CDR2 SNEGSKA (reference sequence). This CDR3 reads CSAKGQFGNEQFF. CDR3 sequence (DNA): TGCAGTGCAAAAGGACAGTTCGGAAATGAGCAGTTCTTC.

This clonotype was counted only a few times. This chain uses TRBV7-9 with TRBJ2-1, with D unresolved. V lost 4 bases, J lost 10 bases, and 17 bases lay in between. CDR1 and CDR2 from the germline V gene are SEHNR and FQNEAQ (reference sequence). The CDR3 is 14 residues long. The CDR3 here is CASSSRTVPGEQFF. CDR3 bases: TGTGCCAGCAGCTCCCGGACGGTTCCGGGCGAGCAGTTCTTC.

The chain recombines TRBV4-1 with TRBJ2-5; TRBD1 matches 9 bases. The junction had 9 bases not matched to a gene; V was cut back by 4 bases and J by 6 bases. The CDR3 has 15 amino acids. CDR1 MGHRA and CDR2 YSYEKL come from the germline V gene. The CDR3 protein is CASSPYGQGPKTQYF. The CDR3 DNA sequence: TGCGCCAGCAGCCCTTACGGACAGGGGCCCAAGACCCAGTACTTC.

CDR3 nucleotide sequence: TGTGCCAGCAGCGTAGCAGTCGTGCAGGGGGCCAGAGGGGAGACCCAGTACTTC. It codes for CASSVAVVQGARGETQYF. The rearrangement links TRBV9 to TRBJ2-5; 8 bases align to TRBD1. The CDR3 is made up of 18 amino acids. Germline V gives CDR1 SGDLS, CDR2 YYNGEE. V gave up 0 bases and J gave up 5 bases; unmatched junction bases: 15.

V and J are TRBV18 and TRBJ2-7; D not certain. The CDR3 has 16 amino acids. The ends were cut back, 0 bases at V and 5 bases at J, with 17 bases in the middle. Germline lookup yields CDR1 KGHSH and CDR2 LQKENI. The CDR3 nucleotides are TGTGCCAGCTCACCACCGTCCCGGGCGCGTGGAGACGAGCAGTACTTC. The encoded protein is CASSPPSRARGDEQYF.

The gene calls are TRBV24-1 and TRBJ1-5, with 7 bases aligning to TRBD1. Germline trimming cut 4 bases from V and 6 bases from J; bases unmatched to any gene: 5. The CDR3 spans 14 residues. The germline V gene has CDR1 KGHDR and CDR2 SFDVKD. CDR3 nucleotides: TGTGCCACCAGTGAGCAGGGGGTTGCTCAGCCCCAGCATTTT. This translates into CATSEQGVAQPQHF.